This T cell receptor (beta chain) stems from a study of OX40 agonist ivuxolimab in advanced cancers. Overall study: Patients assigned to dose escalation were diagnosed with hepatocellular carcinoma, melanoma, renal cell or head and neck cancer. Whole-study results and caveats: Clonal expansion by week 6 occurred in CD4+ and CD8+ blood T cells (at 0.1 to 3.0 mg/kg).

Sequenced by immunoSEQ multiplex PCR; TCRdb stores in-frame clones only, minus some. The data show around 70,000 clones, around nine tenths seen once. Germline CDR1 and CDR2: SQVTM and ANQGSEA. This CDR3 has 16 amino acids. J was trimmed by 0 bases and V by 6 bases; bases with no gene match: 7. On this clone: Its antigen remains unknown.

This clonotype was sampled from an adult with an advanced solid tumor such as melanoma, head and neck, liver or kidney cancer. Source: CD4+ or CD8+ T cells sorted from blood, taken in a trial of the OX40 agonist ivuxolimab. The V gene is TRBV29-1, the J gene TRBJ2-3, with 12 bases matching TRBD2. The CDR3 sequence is CSVERTSGGSTDTQYF. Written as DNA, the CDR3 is TGCAGCGTGGAAAGAACTAGCGGGGGGAGCACAGATACGCAGTATTTT.